Shown below are 3 T cell receptor beta chains from a single sample sequenced in a study of blood T cell repertoires in COVID-19. Generated by immunoSEQ multiplex PCR, the TCRdb table keeps only in-frame clones and is missing some. This sample has under 250,000 clones, with around 80% found just once. The material sequenced was PBMCs or T cells enriched from blood (not recorded which). These receptors came from a man aged 25-45 years with acute COVID-19.

The V and J genes are TRBV28 and TRBJ2-7, with 7 bases matching TRBD1. This CDR3 has 15 amino acids. Germline CDR1 MDHEN, CDR2 SYDVKM. V dropped 2 bases and J dropped 3; count of bases not matched to a gene: 7. CDR3 in DNA: TGTGCCAGCAGTTTACTCCGGGACAGTCTCTACGAGCAGTACTTC. Translation gives CASSLLRDSLYEQYF.

This rearrangement joins TRBV28 to TRBJ1-5, with TRBD1 as a possible D gene (6 bases). The V gene lost 2 bases and the J gene lost 7 bases, with 15 bases spanning the gap. In germline, CDR1 is MDHEN, CDR2 SYDVKM. The CDR3 runs to 15 residues. The DNA of the CDR3 is TGTGCCAGCAGTTTAGGGCGGGGGCAGGGACAGCCCCAGCATTTT. This sequence encodes CASSLGRGQGQPQHF.

The sample holds one count of this clone. J is TRBJ1-6 and V is TRBV5-1; no definite D call. CDR3 size: 16 residues. Germline-derived CDR1 and CDR2 are SGHRS and YFSETQ. The V end was cut by 4 bases, the J end by 0 bases, with 11 bases between. This CDR3 reads CASSTTLVSYNSPLHF. CDR3 nucleotides: TGCGCCAGCAGCACGACACTAGTCTCCTATAATTCACCCCTCCACTTT.